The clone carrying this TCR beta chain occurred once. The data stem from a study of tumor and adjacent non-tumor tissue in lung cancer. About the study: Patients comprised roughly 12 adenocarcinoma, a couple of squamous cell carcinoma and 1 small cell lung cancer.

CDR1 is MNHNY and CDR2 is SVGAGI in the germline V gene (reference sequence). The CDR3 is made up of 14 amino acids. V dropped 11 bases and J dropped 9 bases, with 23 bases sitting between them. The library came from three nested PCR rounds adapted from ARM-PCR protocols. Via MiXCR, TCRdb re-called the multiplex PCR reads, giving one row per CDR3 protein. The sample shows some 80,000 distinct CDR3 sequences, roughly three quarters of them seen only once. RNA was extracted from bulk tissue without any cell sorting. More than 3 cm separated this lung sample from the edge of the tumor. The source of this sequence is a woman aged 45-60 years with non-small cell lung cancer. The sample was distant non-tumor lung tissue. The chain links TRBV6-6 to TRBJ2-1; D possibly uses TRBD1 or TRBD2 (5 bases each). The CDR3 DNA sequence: TGTGCCCGCAATTTTTCGACCAGTGGGACTGAGCAGTTCTTC. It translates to CARNFSTSGTEQFF.